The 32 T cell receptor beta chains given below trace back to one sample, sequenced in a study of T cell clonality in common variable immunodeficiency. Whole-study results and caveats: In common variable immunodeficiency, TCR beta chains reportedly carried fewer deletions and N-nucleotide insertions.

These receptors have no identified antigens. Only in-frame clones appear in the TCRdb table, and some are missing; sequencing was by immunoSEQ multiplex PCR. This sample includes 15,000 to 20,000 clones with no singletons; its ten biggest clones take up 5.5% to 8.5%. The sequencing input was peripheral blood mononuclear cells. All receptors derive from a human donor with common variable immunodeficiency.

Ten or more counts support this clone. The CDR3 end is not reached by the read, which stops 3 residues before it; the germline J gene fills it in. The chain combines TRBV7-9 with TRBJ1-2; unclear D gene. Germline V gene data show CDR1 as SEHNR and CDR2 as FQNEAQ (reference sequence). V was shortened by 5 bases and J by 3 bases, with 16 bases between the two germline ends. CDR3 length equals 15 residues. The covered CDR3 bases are TGTGCCAGCAGCACCCCCCCCGGACTGGACTATGGC. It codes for CASSTPPGLDYG. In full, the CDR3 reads CASSTPPGLDYGYTF.

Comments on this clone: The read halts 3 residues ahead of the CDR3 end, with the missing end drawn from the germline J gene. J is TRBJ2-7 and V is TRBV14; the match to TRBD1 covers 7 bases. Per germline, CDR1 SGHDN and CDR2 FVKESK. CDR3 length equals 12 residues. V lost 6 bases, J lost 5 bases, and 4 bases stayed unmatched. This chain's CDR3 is CASRYTGDEQYF. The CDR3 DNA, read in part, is TGTGCCAGCAGGTACACAGGGGACGAG.

The CDR3 loop reads CATGAGGQETQYF. The sequenced CDR3 bases are TGTGCCACCGGGGCAGGGGGCCAAGAGACC. This chain joins TRBV7-2 and TRBJ2-5, with 7 bases identical to TRBD1. The CDR3 end falls 3 residues outside the read, so it is completed with the germline J gene. V dropped 10 bases and J dropped 1; count of bases not matched to a gene: 6. CDR1 is SGHTA and CDR2 is FQGNSA in the germline V gene. The CDR3 sequence is 13 residues long.

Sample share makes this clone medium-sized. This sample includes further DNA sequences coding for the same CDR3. CDR3 DNA (partial): TGTGCCAGCAGTCTTCTAGCGGAGTCCTACAATGAG. It specifies CASSLLAESYNE. The whole CDR3 is CASSLLAESYNEQFF. This sequence joins TRBV7-2 and TRBJ2-1; TRBD2 matches 7 bases. The read terminates 3 residues ahead of where the CDR3 ends, so the germline J gene completes it. V gave up 6 bases and J gave up 1 base; unmatched junction bases: 6. CDR1 and CDR2 from the germline V gene are SGHTA and FQGNSA. This CDR3 contains 15 residues. Drawing the rest from reference TRBV7-2 and TRBJ2-1, the complete variable domain is GAGVSQSPSNKVTEKGKDVELRCDPISGHTALYWYRQSLGQGLEFLIYFQGNSAPDKSGLPSDRFSAERTGGSVSTLTIQRTQQEDSAVYLCASSLLAESYNEQFFGPGTRLTVL.

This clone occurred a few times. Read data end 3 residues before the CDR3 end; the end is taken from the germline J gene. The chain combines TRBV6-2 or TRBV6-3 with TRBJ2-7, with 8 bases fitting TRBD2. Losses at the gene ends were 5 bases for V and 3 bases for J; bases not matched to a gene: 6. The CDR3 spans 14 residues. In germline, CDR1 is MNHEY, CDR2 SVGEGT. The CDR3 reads CASSAAGTSYEQYF. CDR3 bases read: TGTGCCAGCAGTGCCGCCGGGACTAGCTACGAG.

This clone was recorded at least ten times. CDR3 amino acids: CASSPLDRAAGYTF. The sequenced part of the CDR3 DNA is TGTGCCAGCTCACCACTTGACAGGGCGGCCGGC. V gene TRBV18 combines with J gene TRBJ1-2; 7 bases map to TRBD1. From the germline J gene comes the end of the CDR3, since the read stops 3 residues before it. The CDR3 length is 14 residues. The germline V gene has CDR1 KGHSH and CDR2 LQKENI. The full variable domain, in which reference TRBV18 and TRBJ1-2 provide the parts outside the CDR3, is NAGVMQNPRHLVRRRGQEARLRCSPMKGHSHVYWYRQLPEEGLKFMVYLQKENIIDESGMPKERFSAEFPKEGPSILRIQQVVRGDSAAYFCASSPLDRAAGYTFGSGTRLTVV.

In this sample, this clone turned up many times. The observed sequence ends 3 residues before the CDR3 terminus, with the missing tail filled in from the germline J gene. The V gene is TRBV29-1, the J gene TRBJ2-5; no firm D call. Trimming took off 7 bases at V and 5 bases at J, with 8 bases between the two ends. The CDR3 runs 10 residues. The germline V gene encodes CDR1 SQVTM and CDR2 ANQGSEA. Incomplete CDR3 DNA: TGCAGCGGCGAAGGGGAGACC. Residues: CSGEGET. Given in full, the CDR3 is CSGEGETQYF.

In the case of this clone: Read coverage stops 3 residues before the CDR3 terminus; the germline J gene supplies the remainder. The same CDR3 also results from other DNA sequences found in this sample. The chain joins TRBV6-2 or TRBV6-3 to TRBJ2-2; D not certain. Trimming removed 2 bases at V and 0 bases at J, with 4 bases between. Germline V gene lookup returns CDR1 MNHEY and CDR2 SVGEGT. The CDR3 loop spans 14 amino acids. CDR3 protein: CASSYPSNTGELFF. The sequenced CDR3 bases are TGTGCCAGCAGTTACCCCTCGAACACCGGGGAG.

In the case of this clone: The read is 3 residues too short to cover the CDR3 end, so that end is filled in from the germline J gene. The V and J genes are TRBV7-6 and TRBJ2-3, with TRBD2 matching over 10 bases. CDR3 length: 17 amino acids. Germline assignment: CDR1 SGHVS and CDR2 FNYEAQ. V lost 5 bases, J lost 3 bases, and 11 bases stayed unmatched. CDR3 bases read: TGTGCCAGCAGCCATCCTAGCGGGAGTATTGAGACAGATACG. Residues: CASSHPSGSIETDT. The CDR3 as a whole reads CASSHPSGSIETDTQYF.

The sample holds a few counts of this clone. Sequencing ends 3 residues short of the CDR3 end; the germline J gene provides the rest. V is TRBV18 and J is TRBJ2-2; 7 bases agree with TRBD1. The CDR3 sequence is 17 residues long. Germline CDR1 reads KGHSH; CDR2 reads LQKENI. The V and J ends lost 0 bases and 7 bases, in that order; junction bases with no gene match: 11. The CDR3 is CASSPPVWDSWSGELFF. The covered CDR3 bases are TGTGCCAGCTCACCACCGGTTTGGGACAGTTGGAGCGGGGAG.

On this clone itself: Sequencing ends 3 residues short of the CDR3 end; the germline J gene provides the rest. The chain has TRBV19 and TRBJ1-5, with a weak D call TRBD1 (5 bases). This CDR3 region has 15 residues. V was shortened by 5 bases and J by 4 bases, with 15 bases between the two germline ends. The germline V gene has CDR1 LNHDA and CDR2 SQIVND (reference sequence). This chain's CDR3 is CASSGRGEGNQPQHF. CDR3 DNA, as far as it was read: TGTGCCAGTAGTGGTAGGGGTGAGGGGAATCAGCCC.

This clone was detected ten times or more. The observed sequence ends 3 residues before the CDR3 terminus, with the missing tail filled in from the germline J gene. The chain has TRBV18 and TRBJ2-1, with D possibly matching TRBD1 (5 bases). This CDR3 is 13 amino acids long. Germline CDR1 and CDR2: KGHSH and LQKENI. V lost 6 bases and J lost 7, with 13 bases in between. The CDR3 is CASSRAGWNEQFF. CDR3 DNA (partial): TGTGCCAGCTCCCGCGCAGGGTGGAATGAG.

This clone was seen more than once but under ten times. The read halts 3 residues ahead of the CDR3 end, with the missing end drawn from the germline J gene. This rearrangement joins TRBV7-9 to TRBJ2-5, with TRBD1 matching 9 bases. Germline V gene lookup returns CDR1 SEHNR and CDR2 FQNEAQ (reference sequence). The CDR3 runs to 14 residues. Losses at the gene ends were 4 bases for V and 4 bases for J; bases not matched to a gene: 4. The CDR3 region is CASSYGTGLETQYF. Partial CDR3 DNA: TGTGCCAGCAGCTACGGGACAGGGCTAGAGACC.

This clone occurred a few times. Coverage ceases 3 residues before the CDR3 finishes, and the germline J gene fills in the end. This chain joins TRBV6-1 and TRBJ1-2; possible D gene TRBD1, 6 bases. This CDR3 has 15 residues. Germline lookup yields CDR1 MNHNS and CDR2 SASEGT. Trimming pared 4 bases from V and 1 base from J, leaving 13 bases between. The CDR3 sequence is CASSASGTLNYGYTF. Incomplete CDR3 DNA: TGTGCCAGCAGTGCCTCCGGGACACTTAACTATGGC.

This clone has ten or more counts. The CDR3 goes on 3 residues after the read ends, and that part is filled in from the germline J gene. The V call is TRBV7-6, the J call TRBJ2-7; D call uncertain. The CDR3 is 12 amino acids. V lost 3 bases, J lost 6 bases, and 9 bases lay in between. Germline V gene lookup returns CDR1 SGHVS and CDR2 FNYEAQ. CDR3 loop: CASSFAASEQYF. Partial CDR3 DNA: TGTGCCAGCAGCTTCGCAGCGAGCGAG. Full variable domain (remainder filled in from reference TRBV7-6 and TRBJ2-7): GAGVSQSPRYKVTKRGQDVALRCDPISGHVSLYWYRQALGQGPEFLTYFNYEAQQDKSGLPNDRFSAERPEGSISTLTIQRTEQRDSAMYRCASSFAASEQYFGPGTRLTVT.

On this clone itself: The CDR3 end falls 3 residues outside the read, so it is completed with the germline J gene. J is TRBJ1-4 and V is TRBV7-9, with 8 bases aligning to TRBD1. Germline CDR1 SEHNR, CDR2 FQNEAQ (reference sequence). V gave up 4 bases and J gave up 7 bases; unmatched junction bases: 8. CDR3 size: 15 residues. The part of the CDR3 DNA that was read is TGTGCCAGCAGCTCGCAGGGGGCGTTGGGTGAAAAA. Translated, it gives CASSSQGALGEK. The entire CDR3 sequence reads CASSSQGALGEKLFF.

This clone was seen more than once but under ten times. The CDR3 sequence is CASSSTYNEQFF. CDR3 bases read: TGTGCCAGCAGCTCCACATACAATGAG. The chain carries TRBV5-5 and TRBJ2-1; no firm D call. The CDR3 end lies 3 residues beyond the end of the read and is filled in from the germline J gene. V was shortened by 3 bases and J by 4 bases, with 5 bases between the two germline ends. Germline CDR1 is SGHKS and CDR2 is YYEKEE (reference sequence). This CDR3 spans 12 amino acids.

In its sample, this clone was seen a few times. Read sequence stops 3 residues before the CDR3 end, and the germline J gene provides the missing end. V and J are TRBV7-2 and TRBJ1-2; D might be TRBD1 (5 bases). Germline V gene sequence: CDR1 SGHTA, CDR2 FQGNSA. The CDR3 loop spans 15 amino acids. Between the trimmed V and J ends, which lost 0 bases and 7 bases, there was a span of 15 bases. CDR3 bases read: TGTGCCAGCAGCTTAGCAAGGCAGGGTATATCTGGC. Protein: CASSLARQGISG. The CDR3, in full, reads CASSLARQGISGYTF.

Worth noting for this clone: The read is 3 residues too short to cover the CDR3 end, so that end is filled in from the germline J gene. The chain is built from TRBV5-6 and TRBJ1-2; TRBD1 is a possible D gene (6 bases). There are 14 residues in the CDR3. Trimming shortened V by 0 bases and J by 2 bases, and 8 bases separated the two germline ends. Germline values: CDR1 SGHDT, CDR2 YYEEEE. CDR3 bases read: TGTGCCAGCAGCTTGGCCGGACAGAACTATGGC. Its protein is CASSLAGQNYG. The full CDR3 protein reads CASSLAGQNYGYTF.

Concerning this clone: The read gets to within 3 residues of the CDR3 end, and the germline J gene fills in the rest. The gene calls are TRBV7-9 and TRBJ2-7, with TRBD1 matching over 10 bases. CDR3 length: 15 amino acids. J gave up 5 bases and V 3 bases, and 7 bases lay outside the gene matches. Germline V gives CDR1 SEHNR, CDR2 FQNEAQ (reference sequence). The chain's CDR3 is CASSFGTGVKDEQYF. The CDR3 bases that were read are TGTGCCAGCAGCTTTGGGACAGGGGTTAAAGACGAG.

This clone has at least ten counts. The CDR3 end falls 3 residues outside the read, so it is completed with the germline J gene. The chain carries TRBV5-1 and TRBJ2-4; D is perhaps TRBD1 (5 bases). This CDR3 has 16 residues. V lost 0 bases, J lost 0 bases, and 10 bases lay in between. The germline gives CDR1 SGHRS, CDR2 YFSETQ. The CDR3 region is CASSLGQFLAKNIQYF. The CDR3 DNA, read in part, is TGCGCCAGCAGCTTGGGACAGTTTCTAGCCAAAAACATT. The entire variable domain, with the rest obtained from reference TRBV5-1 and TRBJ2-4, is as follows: KAGVTQTPRYLIKTRGQQVTLSCSPISGHRSVSWYQQTPGQGLQFLFEYFSETQRNKGNFPGRFSGRQFSNSRSEMNVSTLELGDSALYLCASSLGQFLAKNIQYFGAGTRLSVL.

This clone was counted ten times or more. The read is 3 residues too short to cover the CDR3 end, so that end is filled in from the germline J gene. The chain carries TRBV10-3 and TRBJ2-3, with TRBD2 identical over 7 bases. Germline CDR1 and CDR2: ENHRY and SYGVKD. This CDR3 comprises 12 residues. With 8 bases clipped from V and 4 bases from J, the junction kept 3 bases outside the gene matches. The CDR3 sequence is CAIGGSADTQYF. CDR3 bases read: TGTGCCATCGGCGGGAGCGCAGATACG.

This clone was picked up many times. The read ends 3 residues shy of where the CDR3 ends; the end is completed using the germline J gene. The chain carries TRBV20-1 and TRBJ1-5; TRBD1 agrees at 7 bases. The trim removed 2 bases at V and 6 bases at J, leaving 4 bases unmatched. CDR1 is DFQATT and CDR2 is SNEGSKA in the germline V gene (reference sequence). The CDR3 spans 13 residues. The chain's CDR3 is CSARQGEGQPQHF. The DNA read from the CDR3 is TGCAGTGCTAGACAGGGGGAAGGTCAGCCC.

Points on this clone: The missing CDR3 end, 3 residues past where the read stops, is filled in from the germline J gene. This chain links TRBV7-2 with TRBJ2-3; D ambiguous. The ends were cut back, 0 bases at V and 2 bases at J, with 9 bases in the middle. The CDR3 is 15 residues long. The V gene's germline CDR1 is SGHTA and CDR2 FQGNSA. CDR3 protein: CASSLARRYTDTQYF. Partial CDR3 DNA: TGTGCCAGCAGCTTAGCTCGCAGGTACACAGATACG.

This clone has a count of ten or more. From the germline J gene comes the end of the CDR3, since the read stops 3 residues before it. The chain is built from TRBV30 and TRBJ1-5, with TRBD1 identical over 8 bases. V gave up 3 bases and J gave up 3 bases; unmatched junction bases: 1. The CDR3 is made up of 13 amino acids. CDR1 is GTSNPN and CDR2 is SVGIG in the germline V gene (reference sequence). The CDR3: CAWSRGPNQPQHF. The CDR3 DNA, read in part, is TGTGCCTGGAGCAGGGGGCCCAATCAGCCC.

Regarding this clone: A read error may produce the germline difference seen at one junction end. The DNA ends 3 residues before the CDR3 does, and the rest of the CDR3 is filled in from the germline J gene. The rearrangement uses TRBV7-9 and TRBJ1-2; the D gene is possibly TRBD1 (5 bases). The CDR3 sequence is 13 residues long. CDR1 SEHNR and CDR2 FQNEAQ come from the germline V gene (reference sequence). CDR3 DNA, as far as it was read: TGTTCCAGCAGCTTAGCAGGGAACTATGGC. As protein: CSSSLAGNYG. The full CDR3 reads CSSSLAGNYGYTF.

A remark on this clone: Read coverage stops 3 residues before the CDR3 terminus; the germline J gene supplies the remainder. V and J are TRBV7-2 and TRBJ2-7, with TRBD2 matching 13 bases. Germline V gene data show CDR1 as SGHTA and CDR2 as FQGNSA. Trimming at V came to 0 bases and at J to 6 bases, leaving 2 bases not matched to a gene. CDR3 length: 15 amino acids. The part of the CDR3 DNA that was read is TGTGCCAGCAGCTTAGCGCGACTAGCGGGGGGCGAG. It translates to CASSLARLAGGE. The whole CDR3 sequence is CASSLARLAGGEQYF.

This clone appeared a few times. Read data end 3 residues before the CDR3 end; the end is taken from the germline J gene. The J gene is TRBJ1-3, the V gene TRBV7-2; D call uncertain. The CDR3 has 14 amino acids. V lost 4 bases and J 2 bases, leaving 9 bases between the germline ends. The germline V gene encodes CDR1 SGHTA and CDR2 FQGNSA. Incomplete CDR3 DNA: TGTGCCAGCAGCTACGCGGGCGCTGGAAACACC. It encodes CASSYAGAGNT. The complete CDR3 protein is CASSYAGAGNTIYF. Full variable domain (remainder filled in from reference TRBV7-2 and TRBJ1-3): GAGVSQSPSNKVTEKGKDVELRCDPISGHTALYWYRQSLGQGLEFLIYFQGNSAPDKSGLPSDRFSAERTGGSVSTLTIQRTQQEDSAVYLCASSYAGAGNTIYFGEGSWLTVV.

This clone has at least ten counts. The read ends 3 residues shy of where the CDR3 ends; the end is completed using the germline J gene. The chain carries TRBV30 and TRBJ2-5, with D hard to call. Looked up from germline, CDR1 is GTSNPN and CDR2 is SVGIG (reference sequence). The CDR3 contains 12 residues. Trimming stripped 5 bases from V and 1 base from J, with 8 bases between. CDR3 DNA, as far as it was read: TGTGCCTGGGCGGTAACCCAAGAGACC. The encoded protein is CAWAVTQET. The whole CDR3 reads CAWAVTQETQYF.

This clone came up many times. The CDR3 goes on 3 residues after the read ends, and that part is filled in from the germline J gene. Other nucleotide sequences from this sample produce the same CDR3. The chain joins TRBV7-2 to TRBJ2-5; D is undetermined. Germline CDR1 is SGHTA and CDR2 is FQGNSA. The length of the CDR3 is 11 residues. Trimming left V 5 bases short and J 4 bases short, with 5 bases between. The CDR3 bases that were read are TGTGCCAGCAGCCCCCGAGAGACC. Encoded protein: CASSPRET. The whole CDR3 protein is CASSPRETQYF.

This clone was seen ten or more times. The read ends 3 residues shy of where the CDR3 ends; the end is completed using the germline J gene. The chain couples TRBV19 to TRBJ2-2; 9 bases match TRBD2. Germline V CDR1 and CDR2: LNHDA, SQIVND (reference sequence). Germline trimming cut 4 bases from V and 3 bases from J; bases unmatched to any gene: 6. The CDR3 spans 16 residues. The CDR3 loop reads CASSKSLAGYTGELFF. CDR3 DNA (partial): TGTGCCAGTAGTAAATCCCTAGCGGGGTACACCGGGGAG.

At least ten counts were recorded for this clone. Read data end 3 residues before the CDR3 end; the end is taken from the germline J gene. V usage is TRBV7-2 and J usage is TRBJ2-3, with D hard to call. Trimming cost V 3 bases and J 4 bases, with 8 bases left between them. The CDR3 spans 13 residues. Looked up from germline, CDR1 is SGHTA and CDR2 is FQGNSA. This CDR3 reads CASSLKVADTQYF. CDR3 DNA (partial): TGTGCCAGCAGCTTGAAGGTCGCAGATACG.